This T cell receptor beta chain was profiled in a study of blood T cell repertoires in COVID-19. In the study overall: Sites in the United States, Italy and Spain provided acute and convalescent COVID-19 samples. The analysed material was cDNA or gDNA that came from T cells, B-cell-depleted T cells, or PBMCs.

Per the original methods: Amplified reference gene primers provided the basis for estimating nucleated cell counts. Profiling relied on immunoSEQ multiplex PCR, and the TCRdb table lists in-frame clones only, not all of them. From that table come the V and J calls and clone size; the DNA was used to work out D and trimming. The sample contains about 150,000 clones, more than 65% of which appear only once. The germline gives CDR1 MDHEN, CDR2 SYDVKM. The CDR3 length is 16 residues. The V gene end was trimmed by 4 bases and the J gene end by 1 base; junction bases not matched to a gene: 10. Material: peripheral blood. This clonotype was sampled from a woman in her 50s with acute or convalescent COVID-19. The chain combines TRBV28 with TRBJ2-7, with 7 bases identical to TRBD2. CDR3 DNA sequence: TGTGCCAGCAGTTCGGCCCGGGAGGACCGGTCCTACGAGCAGTACTTC. Translation: CASSSAREDRSYEQYF.